This is a list of T cell receptor beta chains from one sample in a study of T cells in Graves' hyperthyroidism and ophthalmopathy. From the multiplex PCR reads, TCRdb called clonotypes with MiXCR, one entry per CDR3 protein. Found here are about 530,000 distinct CDR3 sequences, 17% of them singletons; the top ten hold 17%. Sequencing was done on a sample of blood. These receptors were taken from a woman aged 18-30 years with Graves' ophthalmopathy. CDR3s include the opening cysteine and the closing phenylalanine or tryptophan. A D gene is named only where the DNA matches it firmly. The size of a clone is reported for some rows only, either as once, few or many, or as a class for expanded clones.

V gene	clone size	D gene	J gene	CDR3 protein	CDR3 DNA
TRBV28	many	NA	TRBJ2-1	CASRDSSYNEQFF	TGTGCCAGCAGGGACAGCTCCTACAATGAGCAGTTCTTC
TRBV7-2	many	NA	TRBJ1-2	CASSLEPAGRGGYGYTF	TGTGCCAGCAGCTTAGAGCCAGCGGGGCGTGGTGGCTATGGCTACACCTTC
TRBV28	many	NA	TRBJ1-1	CASSPRGVEAFF	TGTGCCAGCAGCCCAAGGGGGGTCGAAGCTTTCTTT
TRBV6-1	many	NA	TRBJ1-5	CASSPLGQGNNQPQHF	TGTGCCAGCAGTCCCCTGGGGCAGGGGAACAATCAGCCCCAGCATTTT
TRBV25-1	few	NA	TRBJ1-6	CASSEDTSLHF	TGTGCCAGCAGTGAGGACACCTCCCTCCACTTT
TRBV11-2	many	TRBD2	TRBJ2-1	CASSLGGSTYNEQFF	TGTGCCAGCAGCTTAGGCGGGAGCACCTACAATGAGCAGTTCTTC
TRBV20-1	many	TRBD2	TRBJ2-7	CSARAGLAVIYEQYF	TGCAGTGCTAGGGCGGGACTAGCGGTGATTTACGAGCAGTACTTC
TRBV2	many	TRBD2	TRBJ2-5	CASSEGQRLAGAPGETQYF	TGTGCCAGCAGTGAGGGGCAAAGGCTAGCGGGGGCCCCCGGGGAGACCCAGTACTTC
TRBV5-1	NA	TRBD2	TRBJ2-3	CASSLNLAGFTDTQYF	TGCGCCAGCAGCTTGAACCTAGCGGGATTCACAGATACGCAGTATTTT
TRBV7-2	NA	TRBD2	TRBJ2-1	CASSLTSGRALNEQFF	TGTGCCAGCAGCTTAACGAGCGGGAGGGCCTTGAATGAGCAGTTCTTC
TRBV5-5	many	NA	TRBJ2-7	CASSLQGGMNEQYF	TGTGCCAGCAGCTTGCAGGGAGGAATGAACGAGCAGTACTTC
TRBV7-9	many	TRBD2	TRBJ2-1	CASSHTSGEYNEQFF	TGTGCCAGCAGCCATACTAGCGGAGAATACAATGAGCAGTTCTTC
TRBV7-9	many	NA	TRBJ2-1	CASSTTRRGEIYNEQFF	TGTGCCAGCAGCACAACACGCCGGGGAGAAATTTACAATGAGCAGTTCTTC
TRBV4-2	many	NA	TRBJ2-1	CASSQDKPGDEQFF	TGTGCCAGCAGCCAAGATAAACCGGGCGATGAGCAGTTCTTC
TRBV5-1	NA	TRBD1	TRBJ1-1	CASSLAPGQGSEAFF	TGCGCCAGCAGCTTGGCCCCGGGACAGGGATCTGAAGCTTTCTTT
TRBV19	few	TRBD1	TRBJ2-1	CASSIGQGAWNEQFF	TGTGCCAGTAGTATAGGCCAGGGGGCTTGGAATGAGCAGTTCTTC
TRBV20-1	many	NA	TRBJ1-2	CSARGTGGSGYTF	TGCAGTGCTAGAGGGACGGGGGGGAGTGGCTACACCTTC
TRBV30	NA	TRBD1	TRBJ1-1	CAWSPGTGAGTEAFF	TGTGCCTGGAGTCCCGGGACAGGGGCGGGCACTGAAGCTTTCTTT
TRBV28	many	NA	TRBJ2-1	CASSFRGDEQFF	TGTGCCAGCAGTTTTCGAGGGGATGAGCAGTTCTTC
TRBV7-3	NA	NA	TRBJ2-2	CASSLKAQGTGELFF	TGTGCCAGCAGCTTAAAGGCTCAGGGCACCGGGGAGCTGTTTTTT